This is a list of T cell receptor beta chains from one sample in a study of brain T cells in children with intractable seizures. TCRdb keeps only in-frame clones here, not all; method: immunoSEQ multiplex PCR. In the table there are about 340,000 clones, about 94% of which are singletons. Sequenced material: peripheral blood, taken less than 6 months after surgery. The origin of the receptors is a boy under three years old with tuberous sclerosis and intractable seizures. Each CDR3 is given with its conserved first and last residue. D genes are given only for firm matches. Size tells how often a clone was seen (once, few, many) or the class of an expanded clone, and some rows leave it out.

CSVRIGSFEQYF | TGCAGCGTTCGAATCGGATCTTTTGAGCAGTACTTC | - | TRBJ2-7 | TRBV29-1 | -
CAWRAGQGDSGANVLTF | TGTGCCTGGAGAGCGGGACAGGGGGACTCTGGGGCCAACGTCCTGACTTTC | - | TRBJ2-6 | TRBV30 | TRBD1
CASSFPGQGAKQYF | TGTGCCAGCAGCTTCCCGGGACAGGGGGCGAAACAGTACTTC | few | TRBJ2-7 | TRBV5-4 | TRBD1
CASSTRDTSYEQYF | TGTGCCAGCAGCACCCGGGACACCTCCTACGAGCAGTACTTC | - | TRBJ2-7 | TRBV5-8 | -
CASSYTSETQYF | TGTGCCAGCAGCTACACCTCTGAGACCCAGTACTTC | - | TRBJ2-5 | TRBV7-9 | -
CASSLELPSYEQYF | TGTGCCAGCAGCTTAGAATTACCCTCCTACGAGCAGTACTTC | - | TRBJ2-7 | TRBV11-1 | -
CSVEPAEAQETQYF | TGCAGCGTTGAACCAGCGGAAGCACAAGAGACCCAGTACTTC | once | TRBJ2-5 | TRBV29-1 | -
CASSYKQAANTEAFF | TGTGCCAGCAGTTATAAACAGGCTGCGAACACTGAAGCTTTCTTT | - | TRBJ1-1 | TRBV6-5 | -
CASSRDRVTRYGYTF | TGTGCCAGCAGCCGCGACAGGGTAACTCGCTATGGCTACACCTTC | - | TRBJ1-2 | TRBV7-8 | TRBD1
CASSLDLLSSYNEQFF | TGTGCCAGCAGCTTAGATCTTCTGAGCTCCTACAATGAGCAGTTCTTC | - | TRBJ2-1 | TRBV11-3 | -
CASSLWGLAGGPGELFF | TGTGCCAGCAGTTTATGGGGGCTAGCGGGGGGTCCCGGGGAGCTGTTTTTT | - | TRBJ2-2 | TRBV27 | TRBD2
CATSDLDRGVQYF | TGTGCCACCAGTGATTTAGACAGGGGTGTGCAGTACTTC | - | TRBJ2-7 | TRBV24-1 | TRBD1
CAWSAGGMRPPETQYF | TGTGCCTGGAGTGCCGGCGGGATGAGGCCCCCCGAGACCCAGTACTTC | once | TRBJ2-5 | TRBV30 | -
CASSPMRGNQPQHF | TGTGCCAGCAGCCCCATGAGGGGCAATCAGCCCCAGCATTTT | few | TRBJ1-5 | TRBV7-8 | -
CSASRRGLHYGYTF | TGCAGTGCTAGTCGACGGGGGCTCCACTATGGCTACACCTTC | - | TRBJ1-2 | TRBV20-1 | -
CVSGGGPSDNEQFF | TGTGTCTCCGGGGGGGGACCTTCGGACAATGAGCAGTTCTTC | - | TRBJ2-1 | TRBV19 | TRBD2
CASSVGSGETQYF | TGTGCCAGCAGCGTCGGGAGTGGGGAGACCCAGTACTTC | - | TRBJ2-5 | TRBV11-2 | -
CASAGQTGNTIYF | TGTGCCAGCGCGGGACAGACTGGAAACACCATATATTTT | once | TRBJ1-3 | TRBV9 | TRBD1
CASSTGTSGSVYNEQFF | TGTGCCAGCAGCACGGGGACTAGCGGGAGTGTTTACAATGAGCAGTTCTTC | - | TRBJ2-1 | TRBV11-3 | TRBD2
CASKWNEQFF | TGTGCCAGCAAATGGAATGAGCAGTTCTTC | - | TRBJ2-1 | TRBV6-5 | -
CASRWRGATEAFF | TGTGCCAGCCGATGGCGGGGAGCAACTGAAGCTTTCTTT | - | TRBJ1-1 | TRBV5-6 | -
CASSYQGIREQYF | TGTGCCAGCAGTTACCAGGGAATTCGGGAGCAGTACTTC | - | TRBJ2-7 | TRBV6-2/TRBV6-3 | -
CASSLASGNTGELFF | TGCGCCAGCAGCTTGGCGAGCGGCAACACCGGGGAGCTGTTTTTT | few | TRBJ2-2 | TRBV5-1 | -
CASSPGTSDEQYF | TGTGCCAGCTCTCCCGGGACTAGCGACGAGCAGTACTTC | - | TRBJ2-7 | TRBV18 | TRBD2
CASMRLAEETQYF | TGTGCCAGCATGAGACTAGCCGAAGAGACCCAGTACTTC | - | TRBJ2-5 | TRBV7-2 | TRBD2
CAISDRVETSGRAGYEQYF | TGTGCCATCAGTGACAGAGTGGAGACTAGCGGGAGGGCCGGATACGAGCAGTACTTC | - | TRBJ2-7 | TRBV10-3 | TRBD2
CASSPGGNYGYTF | TGCGCCAGCAGCCCGGGGGGAAACTATGGCTACACCTTC | - | TRBJ1-2 | TRBV5-1 | -
CASSLVLIGPSDGYTF | TGTGCCAGCAGTTTGGTATTAATCGGCCCGAGCGATGGCTACACCTTC | - | TRBJ1-2 | TRBV28 | -
CSVGRDSQETQYF | TGCAGCGTCGGCCGGGACAGCCAAGAGACCCAGTACTTC | - | TRBJ2-5 | TRBV29-1 | TRBD1
CASSAAADPSATQYF | TGTGCCAGCAGTGCAGCCGCCGATCCTTCAGCTACGCAGTATTTT | - | TRBJ2-3 | TRBV6-6 | -
CASRTSGGPYRWEQFF | TGCGCCAGCAGGACTAGCGGGGGGCCCTATCGTTGGGAGCAGTTCTTC | - | TRBJ2-1 | TRBV10-1 | TRBD2
CASSPHTGGNTEAFF | TGTGCCAGCAGTCCCCACACGGGGGGTAACACTGAAGCTTTCTTT | - | TRBJ1-1 | TRBV28 | -
CASSREGRGYTF | TGTGCCAGTAGTAGAGAGGGAAGGGGCTACACCTTC | - | TRBJ1-2 | TRBV19 | -
CASSVAPTSYEQYF | TGTGCCAGCAGCGTAGCTCCCACTAGCTACGAGCAGTACTTC | once | TRBJ2-7 | TRBV9 | -
CASSMRGGQLYEQYF | TGTGCCAGTAGTATGAGGGGAGGACAGCTATACGAGCAGTACTTC | few | TRBJ2-7 | TRBV19 | -
CASRPDSNYGYTF | TGTGCCAGCAGGCCCGACAGTAACTATGGCTACACCTTC | - | TRBJ1-2 | TRBV7-9 | -
CASSQSGETTYEQYF | TGCGCCAGCAGCCAATCCGGGGAAACGACCTACGAGCAGTACTTC | - | TRBJ2-7 | TRBV4-1 | -
CASRANLAGPNTGELFF | TGTGCCAGCAGAGCCAATCTAGCGGGCCCGAACACCGGGGAGCTGTTTTTT | once | TRBJ2-2 | TRBV9 | TRBD2
CATSDGDAGHTQYF | TGTGCCACCAGTGATGGGGACGCCGGCCATACGCAGTATTTT | - | TRBJ2-3 | TRBV24-1 | -
CAWRVYNEQFF | TGTGCCTGGAGGGTCTACAATGAGCAGTTCTTC | - | TRBJ2-1 | TRBV30 | -
CAISEARSSGNTIYF | TGTGCCATCAGTGAGGCGAGGAGCTCTGGAAACACCATATATTTT | - | TRBJ1-3 | TRBV10-3 | -
CASALRDRVEKLFF | TGTGCCAGCGCACTCCGGGACAGGGTTGAAAAACTGTTTTTT | - | TRBJ1-4 | TRBV2 | TRBD1
CASSPWGGDEKLFF | TGTGCCAGCTCACCCTGGGGGGGCGATGAAAAACTGTTTTTT | - | TRBJ1-4 | TRBV18 | -
CASSSTGQGAANYGYTF | TGTGCCAGCAGTTCCACAGGACAGGGGGCCGCTAACTATGGCTACACCTTC | - | TRBJ1-2 | TRBV27 | TRBD1
CASSEAEVDTTPATEAFF | TGTGCCAGCAGTGAAGCTGAGGTTGACACCACCCCGGCCACTGAAGCTTTCTTT | - | TRBJ1-1 | TRBV6-1 | -
CASSLRTGDSTDTQYF | TGTGCCAGTAGTCTGAGGACAGGGGACTCCACAGATACGCAGTATTTT | once | TRBJ2-3 | TRBV19 | TRBD1
CASSTIAASYNEQFF | TGTGCCAGCAGCACAATAGCGGCCTCCTACAATGAGCAGTTCTTC | once | TRBJ2-1 | TRBV5-4 | -
CATSGVNGVDEQYF | TGTGCCACCAGTGGGGTGAACGGGGTGGACGAGCAGTACTTC | - | TRBJ2-7 | TRBV24-1 | -
CASSSLEPRNEQFF | TGTGCCAGCAGCTCCCTCGAGCCCCGTAATGAGCAGTTCTTC | - | TRBJ2-1 | TRBV5-6 | -
CASSQGLTTYEQYF | TGTGCCAGCAGCCAAGGACTAACGACCTACGAGCAGTACTTC | once | TRBJ2-7 | TRBV3-1/TRBV3-2 | -
CASSQSQGAGGYTF | TGTGCCAGCAGCCAGTCACAGGGGGCGGGAGGCTACACCTTC | - | TRBJ1-2 | TRBV3-1/TRBV3-2 | TRBD1
CASSMFRETQYF | TGTGCCAGCAGTATGTTCCGAGAGACCCAGTACTTC | once | TRBJ2-5 | TRBV2 | -
CASSFHLTGSSYNEQFF | TGTGCCAGCAGTTTTCATCTCACAGGGAGCTCCTACAATGAGCAGTTCTTC | - | TRBJ2-1 | TRBV28 | -
CASSERDRGMNTEAFF | TGTGCCAGCAGTGAGCGGGACAGGGGGATGAACACTGAAGCTTTCTTT | - | TRBJ1-1 | TRBV6-1 | TRBD1
CASSLGPYNEQFF | TGTGCCAGCAGCTTGGGCCCCTACAATGAGCAGTTCTTC | - | TRBJ2-1 | TRBV5-5 | -
CASSLVDLIHYGYTF | TGTGCCAGCAGCTTAGTCGACCTGATCCACTATGGCTACACCTTC | - | TRBJ1-2 | TRBV7-2 | -
CASRGNTEAFF | TGTGCCAGCAGGGGCAACACTGAAGCTTTCTTT | - | TRBJ1-1 | TRBV28 | -